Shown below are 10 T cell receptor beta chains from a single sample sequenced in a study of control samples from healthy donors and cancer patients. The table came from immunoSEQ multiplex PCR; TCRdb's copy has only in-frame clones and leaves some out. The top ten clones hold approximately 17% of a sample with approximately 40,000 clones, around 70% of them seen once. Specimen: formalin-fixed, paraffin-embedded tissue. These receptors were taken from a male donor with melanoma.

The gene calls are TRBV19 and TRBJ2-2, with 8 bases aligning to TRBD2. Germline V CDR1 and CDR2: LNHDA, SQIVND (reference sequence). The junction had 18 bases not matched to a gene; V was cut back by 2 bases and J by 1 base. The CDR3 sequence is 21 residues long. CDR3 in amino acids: CASSIIAAGGSGKGNTGELFF. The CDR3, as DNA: TGTGCCAGTAGTATAATAGCGGCTGGTGGTAGCGGGAAGGGGAACACCGGGGAGCTGTTTTTT.

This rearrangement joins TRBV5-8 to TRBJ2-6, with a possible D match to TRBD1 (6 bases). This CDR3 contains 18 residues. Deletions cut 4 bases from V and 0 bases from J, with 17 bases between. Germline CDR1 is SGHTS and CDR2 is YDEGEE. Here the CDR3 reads CASSAGTGQISGANVLTF. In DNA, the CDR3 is TGTGCCAGCAGCGCCGGCACAGGGCAAATCTCTGGGGCCAACGTCCTGACTTTC.

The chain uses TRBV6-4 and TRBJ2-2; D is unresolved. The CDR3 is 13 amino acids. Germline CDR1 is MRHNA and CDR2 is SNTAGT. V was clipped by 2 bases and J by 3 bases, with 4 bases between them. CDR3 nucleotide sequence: TGTGCCAGCAGTGACCGAGACACCGGGGAGCTGTTTTTT. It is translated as CASSDRDTGELFF.

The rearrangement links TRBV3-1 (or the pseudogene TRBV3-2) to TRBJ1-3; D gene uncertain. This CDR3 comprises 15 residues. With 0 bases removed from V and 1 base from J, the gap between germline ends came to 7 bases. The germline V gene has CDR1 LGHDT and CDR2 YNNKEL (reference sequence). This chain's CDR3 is CASSQDLASGNTIYF. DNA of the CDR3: TGTGCCAGCAGCCAAGATCTGGCATCTGGAAACACCATATATTTT.

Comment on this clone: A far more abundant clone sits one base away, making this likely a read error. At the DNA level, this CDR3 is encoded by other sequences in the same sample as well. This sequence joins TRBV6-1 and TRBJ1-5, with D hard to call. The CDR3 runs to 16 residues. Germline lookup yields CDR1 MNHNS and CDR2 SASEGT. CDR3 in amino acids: CASSVDGRGPNQPQHF. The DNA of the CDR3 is TGTGCCAGCAGTGTCGACGGTCGAGGGCCGAATCAACCCCAGCATTTT.

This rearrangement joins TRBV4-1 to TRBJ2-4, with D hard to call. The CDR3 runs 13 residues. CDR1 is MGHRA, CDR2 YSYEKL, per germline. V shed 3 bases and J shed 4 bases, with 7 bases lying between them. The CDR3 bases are TGCGCCAGCAGCCACAACGGAAAAAACATTCAGTACTTC. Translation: CASSHNGKNIQYF.

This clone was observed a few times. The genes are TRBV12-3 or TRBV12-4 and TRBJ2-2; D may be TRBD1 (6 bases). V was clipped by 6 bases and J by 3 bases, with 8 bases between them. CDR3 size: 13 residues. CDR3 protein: CASRDRDTGELFF. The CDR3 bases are TGTGCCAGCAGGGACAGAGACACCGGGGAGCTGTTTTTT.

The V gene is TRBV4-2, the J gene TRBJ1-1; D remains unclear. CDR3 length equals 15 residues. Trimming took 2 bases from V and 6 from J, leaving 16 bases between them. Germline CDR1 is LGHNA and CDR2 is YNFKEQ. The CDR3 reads CASSQPGAGGAEAFF. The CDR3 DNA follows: TGTGCCAGCAGCCAACCGGGCGCCGGAGGCGCTGAAGCTTTCTTT.

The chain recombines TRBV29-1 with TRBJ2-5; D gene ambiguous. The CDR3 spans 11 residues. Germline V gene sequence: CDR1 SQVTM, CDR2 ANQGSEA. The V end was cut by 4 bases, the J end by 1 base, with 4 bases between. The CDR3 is CSVVGQETQYF. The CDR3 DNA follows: TGCAGCGTTGTTGGCCAAGAGACCCAGTACTTC.

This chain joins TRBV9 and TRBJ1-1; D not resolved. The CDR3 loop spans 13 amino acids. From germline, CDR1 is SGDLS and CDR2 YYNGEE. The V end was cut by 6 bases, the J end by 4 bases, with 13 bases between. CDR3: CASNRVPGTEAFF. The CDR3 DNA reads TGTGCCAGCAACCGGGTGCCGGGCACTGAAGCTTTCTTT.